The 30 T cell receptor beta chains given below trace back to one sample, sequenced in a study of OX40 agonist ivuxolimab in advanced cancers. Assay: immunoSEQ multiplex PCR; the TCRdb copy retains only in-frame clones and omits some. The sample lists 44,000 or so clones; around 80% were seen once. Specimen: CD4+ or CD8+ T cells sorted from blood, collected in a trial of the OX40 agonist ivuxolimab. The receptor source for this set is an adult with an advanced solid tumor such as melanoma, head and neck, liver or kidney cancer.

This chain joins TRBV7-2 and TRBJ1-1, with TRBD1 identical over 7 bases. The ends lost 5 bases at V and 0 bases at J; junction bases unmatched: 6. The CDR3 contains 15 residues. Germline CDR1 is SGHTA and CDR2 is FQGNSA. CDR3 protein: CASSPGDRLNTEAFF. As DNA, the CDR3 is TGTGCCAGCAGCCCGGGGGACAGACTGAACACTGAAGCTTTCTTT.

The rearrangement uses TRBV12-5 and TRBJ1-4; 11 bases are a match to TRBD1. V lost 4 bases, J lost 7 bases, and 2 bases stayed unmatched. Germline V gene sequence: CDR1 LGHNT, CDR2 FRNRAP. CDR3 length: 14 residues. The CDR3 region is CASGSGTGGEKLFF. For the CDR3, the DNA is TGTGCTAGTGGTTCCGGGACAGGGGGTGAAAAACTGTTTTTT.

The chain has TRBV7-9 and TRBJ2-2; D may be TRBD1 (6 bases). Germline CDR1 and CDR2: SEHNR and FQNEAQ (reference sequence). Trimming removed 3 bases from V and 1 base from J, with 9 bases in between. The CDR3 length is 15 residues. The CDR3 protein is CASSFDRMNTGELFF. The CDR3 DNA is TGTGCCAGCAGCTTTGACAGGATGAACACCGGGGAGCTGTTTTTT.

The chain has TRBV2 and TRBJ1-2, with 8 bases aligning to TRBD1. Germline V gene sequence: CDR1 SNHLY, CDR2 FYNNEI. J gave up 4 bases and V 7 bases, and 5 bases lay outside the gene matches. The CDR3 runs to 13 residues. The CDR3 DNA reads as TGTGCCAGCACCCCGGACAGGGCCTATGGCTACACCTTC. Translating it yields CASTPDRAYGYTF.

This chain links TRBV19 with TRBJ2-2, with D perhaps matching TRBD1 or TRBD2 (5 bases each). The germline gives CDR1 LNHDA, CDR2 SQIVND (reference sequence). CDR3 length: 13 residues. Trimming pared 5 bases from V and 4 bases from J, leaving 8 bases between. The CDR3 protein is CASSGTSTGELFF. In DNA form, the CDR3 reads TGTGCCAGTAGTGGGACGTCCACCGGGGAGCTGTTTTTT. Based on the CDR3 plus reference TRBV19 and TRBJ2-2, the full variable domain is DGGITQSPKYLFRKEGQNVTLSCEQNLNHDAMYWYRQDPGQGLRLIYYSQIVNDFQKGDIAEGYSVSREKKESFPLTVTSAQKNPTAFYLCASSGTSTGELFFGEGSRLTVL.

The rearrangement links TRBV28 to TRBJ1-5; a weak D match, TRBD1 (6 bases). CDR1 is MDHEN and CDR2 is SYDVKM in the germline V gene. Trimming removed 3 bases at V and 0 bases at J, with 12 bases between. The CDR3 is 16 amino acids. CDR3 sequence reads: CASSFVRQVSNQPQHF. CDR3 nucleotide sequence: TGTGCCAGCAGTTTCGTAAGACAGGTTAGCAATCAGCCCCAGCATTTT.

In its sample, this clone was seen once. The chain joins TRBV6-1 to TRBJ1-4, with D possibly TRBD1 on 5 matching bases. The CDR3 runs 16 residues. In germline, CDR1 is MNHNS, CDR2 SASEGT. The V end lost 4 bases, the J end lost 4 bases, and 16 bases lay between the germline ends. The DNA for the CDR3 is TGTGCCAGCAGTGTCGGACACTGGGCGATTAATGAAAAACTGTTTTTT. Translation: CASSVGHWAINEKLFF.

This sequence joins TRBV2 and TRBJ2-5; the match to TRBD2 covers 9 bases. Germline-derived CDR1 and CDR2 are SNHLY and FYNNEI. V lost 6 bases, J lost 1 base, and 6 bases stayed unmatched. The CDR3 covers 15 residues. CDR3 nucleotide sequence: TGTGCCAGCAGCTTGACTAGCGGAGTCCAAGAGACCCAGTACTTC. Residues: CASSLTSGVQETQYF. Full variable domain (outside the CDR3, taken from reference TRBV2 and TRBJ2-5): EPEVTQTPSHQVTQMGQEVILRCVPISNHLYFYWYRQILGQKVEFLVSFYNNEISEKSEIFDDQFSVERPDGSNFTLKIRSTKLEDSAMYFCASSLTSGVQETQYFGPGTRLLVL.

The V and J genes are TRBV7-2 and TRBJ1-2, with D maybe TRBD1 (5 bases). V was clipped by 3 bases and J by 6 bases, with 14 bases between them. This CDR3 comprises 14 residues. The germline V gene encodes CDR1 SGHTA and CDR2 FQGNSA. The CDR3 loop is CASSLRGRENGYTF. The DNA of the CDR3 is TGTGCCAGCAGCTTGAGGGGAAGAGAGAATGGCTACACCTTC.

This clone showed up just a few times. V and J are TRBV10-3 and TRBJ2-3; 8 nucleotides align to TRBD2. Germline-derived CDR1 and CDR2 are ENHRY and SYGVKD. V was pared by 4 bases and J by 2 bases, with 5 bases of the junction left unmatched. The CDR3 runs to 15 residues. CDR3 loop: CAISVNGRATDTQYF. The DNA of the CDR3 is TGTGCCATCAGTGTAAACGGGAGGGCCACAGATACGCAGTATTTT.

The chain uses TRBV19 and TRBJ1-1, with 10 bases lining up with TRBD1. CDR3 length equals 15 residues. Per germline, CDR1 LNHDA and CDR2 SQIVND (reference sequence). J lost 5 bases, V lost 4 bases, and 7 bases had no gene match. The DNA of the CDR3 is TGTGCCAGTAGTACGTTCGGACAGGGGGGGACTGAAGCTTTCTTT. Its protein product is CASSTFGQGGTEAFF.

This chain connects TRBV2 to TRBJ2-7; 12 nucleotides agree with TRBD2. Germline CDR1 and CDR2: SNHLY and FYNNEI. The CDR3 extends over 13 amino acids. V lost 7 bases to trimming and J lost 6 bases; unmatched junction nucleotides: 4. The CDR3 loop is CASKLLAGGEQYF. CDR3 DNA: TGTGCCAGCAAGCTACTAGCGGGAGGCGAGCAGTACTTC.

The chain couples TRBV19 to TRBJ2-7, with D perhaps given as TRBD1 or TRBD2 (5 bases each). The CDR3 spans 14 residues. Trimming removed 3 bases at V and 3 bases at J, with 12 bases between. In germline, CDR1 is LNHDA, CDR2 SQIVND (reference sequence). The CDR3 is CASSIRRDGYEQYF. CDR3 bases: TGTGCCAGTAGTATTCGCAGGGACGGCTACGAGCAGTACTTC.

The rearrangement uses TRBV5-1 and TRBJ2-1; 12 positions agree with TRBD2. CDR3 size: 16 residues. Germline CDR1 is SGHRS and CDR2 is YFSETQ. Losses at the gene ends were 3 bases for V and 6 bases for J; bases not matched to a gene: 7. CDR3 coding DNA: TGCGCCAGCAGCTCAAACGGACTAGCGGGGATCAATGAGCAGTTCTTC. Amino acid sequence: CASSSNGLAGINEQFF.

This clone has a handful of counts. V and J are TRBV30 and TRBJ1-3, with D unresolved. Germline V CDR1 and CDR2: GTSNPN, SVGIG (reference sequence). The length of the CDR3 is 13 residues. Trimming left V 3 bases short and J 0 bases short, with 6 bases between. CDR3 DNA: TGTGCCTGGAGGTTCCCCTCTGGAAACACCATATATTTT. Its translation is CAWRFPSGNTIYF.

The rearrangement uses TRBV6-5 and TRBJ2-1; 9 positions agree with TRBD2. The CDR3 has 15 residues. With 2 bases clipped from V and 8 bases from J, the junction kept 7 bases outside the gene matches. Germline loops: CDR1 MNHEY, CDR2 SVGAGI. The CDR3, as DNA: TGTGCCAGCAGTTACCCCGGGACTAGCAGGGATGAGCAGTTCTTC. Translating gives CASSYPGTSRDEQFF.

This clone was recorded a few times. The chain uses TRBV11-2 and TRBJ2-7; TRBD2 agrees at 12 bases. The CDR3 spans 14 residues. Germline CDR1 and CDR2: SGHAT and FQNNGV. V lost 4 bases, J lost 5 bases, and 3 bases stayed unmatched. CDR3 protein: CASSSWTSGNEQYF. Here the CDR3 DNA reads TGTGCCAGCAGCTCCTGGACTAGCGGGAACGAGCAGTACTTC. Full variable domain (outside the CDR3, taken from reference TRBV11-2 and TRBJ2-7): EAGVAQSPRYKIIEKRQSVAFWCNPISGHATLYWYQQILGQGPKLLIQFQNNGVVDDSQLPKDRFSAERLKGVDSTLKIQPAKLEDSAVYLCASSSWTSGNEQYFGPGTRLTVT.

The chain joins TRBV2 to TRBJ1-5; D ambiguous. The germline V and J ends were trimmed by 3 bases and 5 bases, with 5 bases remaining between them. This CDR3 is built from 12 residues. Germline V gene lookup returns CDR1 SNHLY and CDR2 FYNNEI. The DNA for the CDR3 is TGTGCCAGCAGTGATCCTGATCAGCCCCAGCATTTT. It yields the protein CASSDPDQPQHF.

This chain joins TRBV4-1 and TRBJ2-7; unclear D gene. There are 14 residues in the CDR3. Germline loops: CDR1 MGHRA, CDR2 YSYEKL. Trimming removed 1 base from V and 3 bases from J, with 10 bases in between. CDR3 region: CASSQGVENYEQYF. The CDR3 bases are TGCGCCAGCAGCCAAGGGGTGGAGAACTACGAGCAGTACTTC.

This clone was seen just once. The chain recombines TRBV2 with TRBJ2-7; 7 nucleotides line up with TRBD2. V was clipped by 8 bases and J by 7 bases; unmatched bases: 11. The CDR3 loop spans 13 amino acids. Germline CDR1 reads SNHLY; CDR2 reads FYNNEI. CDR3 DNA: TGTGCCAGCGAGACATCACAAGCGGGGGAGCAGTACTTC. Protein product: CASETSQAGEQYF. The full variable domain, its missing parts supplied by reference TRBV2 and TRBJ2-7, is EPEVTQTPSHQVTQMGQEVILRCVPISNHLYFYWYRQILGQKVEFLVSFYNNEISEKSEIFDDQFSVERPDGSNFTLKIRSTKLEDSAMYFCASETSQAGEQYFGPGTRLTVT.

This chain connects TRBV20-1 to TRBJ1-3, with D hard to call. V was pared by 5 bases and J by 3 bases, with 2 bases between. The CDR3 totals 10 residues. Germline V gene lookup returns CDR1 DFQATT and CDR2 SNEGSKA (reference sequence). CDR3 in DNA: TGCAGTGCTGTTGGAAACACCATATATTTT. This encodes CSAVGNTIYF.

The genes are TRBV27 and TRBJ1-2; 7 nucleotides agree with TRBD1. Germline V CDR1 and CDR2: MNHEY, SMNVEV (reference sequence). The trim removed 7 bases at V and 1 base at J, leaving 6 bases unmatched. This CDR3 has 14 amino acids. The CDR3 loop is CASTGTDFNYGYTF. The CDR3 DNA reads TGTGCCAGCACCGGGACAGATTTTAACTATGGCTACACCTTC.

This clone is classed as medium-sized. The chain combines TRBV6-5 with TRBJ1-2, with 9 bases identical to TRBD1. V shed 0 bases and J 2 bases; nucleotides not matched to a gene: 4. From germline, CDR1 is MNHEY and CDR2 SVGAGI. CDR3 length: 16 residues. The CDR3 coding sequence is TGTGCCAGCAGTTACTCGAGAACAGGGGGCAACTATGGCTACACCTTC. Its protein product is CASSYSRTGGNYGYTF.

This clone ranks as medium-sized (0.01 to 0.1%). The V gene is TRBV7-2, the J gene TRBJ1-2; D unclear. Germline V gene data show CDR1 as SGHTA and CDR2 as FQGNSA. Trimming shortened V by 5 bases and J by 6 bases, and 13 bases separated the two germline ends. The CDR3 is 13 amino acids. CDR3 DNA: TGTGCCAGCAGCCAAGACCCTGCCCATGGCTACACCTTC. This sequence encodes CASSQDPAHGYTF.

V is TRBV25-1 and J is TRBJ2-1; maybe TRBD2 (6 bases). Per the germline V gene, CDR1 is MGHDK and CDR2 is SYGVNS. This CDR3 contains 14 residues. V gave up 5 bases and J gave up 0 bases, with 8 bases separating them. For the CDR3, the DNA is TGTGCCAGCAGTCTAGCGAGCTCCTACAATGAGCAGTTCTTC. Its translation is CASSLASSYNEQFF. Combining the CDR3 with reference TRBV25-1 and TRBJ2-1 gives the whole variable domain EADIYQTPRYLVIGTGKKITLECSQTMGHDKMYWYQQDPGMELHLIHYSYGVNSTEKGDLSSESTVSRIRTEHFPLTLESARPSHTSQYLCASSLASSYNEQFFGPGTRLTVL.

The rearrangement uses TRBV7-2 and TRBJ2-5; TRBD1 aligns across 8 bases. Per germline, CDR1 SGHTA and CDR2 FQGNSA. Trimming removed 5 bases from V and 9 bases from J; junction bases left unmatched: 11. The CDR3 extends over 14 amino acids. The CDR3 loop reads CASSQGAGIRAQYF. In DNA, the CDR3 is TGTGCCAGCAGCCAGGGGGCAGGGATCAGGGCCCAGTACTTC.

The chain uses TRBV6-4 and TRBJ2-5; 11 bases fit TRBD2. The germline V gene has CDR1 MRHNA and CDR2 SNTAGT. The trim removed 4 bases at V and 1 base at J, leaving 2 bases unmatched. The CDR3 runs 15 residues. The CDR3 is CASSAGTSGQETQYF. As DNA, the CDR3 is TGTGCCAGCAGTGCAGGGACTAGCGGCCAAGAGACCCAGTACTTC.

The chain couples TRBV15 to TRBJ2-5; no firm D call. The CDR3 consists of 16 residues. The V gene lost 1 base and the J gene lost 0 bases, with 12 bases spanning the gap. Germline V gives CDR1 LNHNV, CDR2 YYDKDF (reference sequence). The CDR3 loop reads CATSRVVRRHQETQYF. CDR3 nucleotide sequence: TGTGCCACCAGCAGAGTCGTGAGACGGCACCAAGAGACCCAGTACTTC.

This clone was observed a few times. The rearrangement joins TRBV15 to TRBJ1-2; D is uncertain. The V gene's germline CDR1 is LNHNV and CDR2 YYDKDF (reference sequence). V lost 8 bases to trimming and J lost 0 bases, with 19 bases between them. The CDR3 extends over 16 amino acids. The CDR3 coding sequence is TGTGCCACCGGAAGCAGTCTAGGCCAAGCTAACTATGGCTACACCTTC. Translation: CATGSSLGQANYGYTF.

V gene TRBV29-1 combines with J gene TRBJ2-1, with TRBD1 identical over 7 bases. CDR3 length equals 15 residues. CDR1 and CDR2 (germline): SQVTM, ANQGSEA. Trimming at V came to 6 bases and at J to 2 bases, leaving 10 bases not matched to a gene. CDR3 in amino acids: CSVDGWTGAYNEQFF. CDR3 DNA sequence: TGCAGCGTAGATGGGTGGACAGGAGCCTACAATGAGCAGTTCTTC.